Each of the 22 T cell receptor beta chains below was sequenced from the same sample in a study of cytomegalovirus exposure and HLA in healthy donors. The PCR made use of 60 Vbeta and 13 Jbeta primers. Repertoires were generated with immunoSEQ multiplex PCR, while TCRdb's copy carries only in-frame clones and drops some. Among around 190,000 clones listed, roughly 85% were seen once. Sample: PBMCs. These TCRs come from a woman aged 50 to 60 in good health and CMV-seronegative.

The genes are TRBV7-2 and TRBJ2-7, with 10 bases lining up with TRBD1. The CDR3 is 14 residues long. V was pared by 7 bases and J by 4 bases, with 7 bases of the junction left unmatched. In germline, CDR1 is SGHTA, CDR2 FQGNSA. This CDR3 is CASIMDRGEYEQYF. The DNA for the CDR3 is TGTGCCAGCATCATGGACAGGGGGGAGTACGAGCAGTACTTC. Full variable domain (outside the CDR3, taken from reference TRBV7-2 and TRBJ2-7): GAGVSQSPSNKVTEKGKDVELRCDPISGHTALYWYRQSLGQGLEFLIYFQGNSAPDKSGLPSDRFSAERTGGSVSTLTIQRTQQEDSAVYLCASIMDRGEYEQYFGPGTRLTVT.

Remarks on this clone: This same CDR3 is encoded by further DNA sequences in the sample. The chain has TRBV18 and TRBJ1-1; unclear D gene. Germline V lookup: CDR1 KGHSH, CDR2 LQKENI. CDR3 size: 12 residues. The ends were cut back, 1 base at V and 8 bases at J, with 8 bases in the middle. Here the CDR3 reads CASSPLGTEAFF. The CDR3 DNA is TGTGCCAGCTCACCACTCGGTACCGAAGCTTTCTTT.

The chain uses TRBV5-1 and TRBJ2-1, with 11 bases that match TRBD2. Per germline, CDR1 SGHRS and CDR2 YFSETQ. V was clipped by 1 base and J by 6 bases; unmatched bases: 9. This CDR3 is built from 17 residues. Here the CDR3 DNA reads TGCGCCAGCAGCTTGAACCCGACTAGCGGGGTTATCAATGAGCAGTTCTTC. It is translated as CASSLNPTSGVINEQFF.

As to this clone: The same CDR3 arises from other DNA sequences in this sample as well. The V and J genes are TRBV28 and TRBJ2-7; 9 bases agree with TRBD1. CDR1 is MDHEN and CDR2 is SYDVKM in the germline V gene. V lost 2 bases and J lost 1; bases outside the gene matches: 3. This CDR3 has 15 amino acids. Here the CDR3 reads CASSLPGTGSYEQYF. CDR3 DNA: TGTGCCAGCAGTTTACCCGGGACAGGGTCCTACGAGCAGTACTTC.

This clone was picked up a small number of times. The rearrangement joins TRBV30 to TRBJ2-5; D is ambiguous. The germline V gene encodes CDR1 GTSNPN and CDR2 SVGIG (reference sequence). Trimming stripped 0 bases from V and 0 bases from J, with 8 bases between. The CDR3 length is 14 residues. CDR3 residues: CAWSVWRNQETQYF. The CDR3 region has the DNA TGTGCCTGGAGTGTTTGGCGGAACCAAGAGACCCAGTACTTC. Full variable domain (missing parts from reference TRBV30 and TRBJ2-5): SQTIHQWPATLVQPVGSPLSLECTVEGTSNPNLYWYRQAAGRGLQLLFYSVGIGQISSEVPQNLSASRPQDRQFILSSKKLLLSDSGFYLCAWSVWRNQETQYFGPGTRLLVL.

This chain connects TRBV6-6 to TRBJ1-2; no firm D call. CDR3 length equals 16 residues. V was trimmed by 2 bases and J by 0 bases, leaving 13 bases between them. CDR1 is MNHNY, CDR2 SVGAGI, per germline (reference sequence). CDR3 in DNA: TGTGCCAGCAGTTACGAAGTATGGGCTTCTAACTATGGCTACACCTTC. Protein: CASSYEVWASNYGYTF.

The J gene is TRBJ2-7, the V gene TRBV4-3; D may be TRBD2 (5 bases). Deletions cut 1 base from V and 0 bases from J, with 13 bases between. Germline-derived CDR1 and CDR2 are LGHNA and YSLEER. This CDR3 spans 16 amino acids. The CDR3 region has the DNA TGCGCCAGCAGCCAAGGTACAGCGGTGAGCTCCTACGAGCAGTACTTC. As protein: CASSQGTAVSSYEQYF.

The CDR3 sequence: CAIKQGWANTEAFF. CDR3 sequence (DNA): TGTGCCATAAAACAGGGGTGGGCGAACACTGAAGCTTTCTTT. The chain employs TRBV10-3 and TRBJ1-1, with 7 positions matching TRBD1. J was trimmed by 1 base and V by 9 bases; bases with no gene match: 8. Germline V gene sequence: CDR1 ENHRY, CDR2 SYGVKD. The CDR3 covers 14 residues.

The chain joins TRBV2 to TRBJ1-1, with D perhaps TRBD1 (6 bases). This CDR3 is built from 13 residues. Germline V gene sequence: CDR1 SNHLY, CDR2 FYNNEI. V lost 7 bases, J lost 5 bases, and 14 bases lay in between. DNA for the CDR3: TGTGCCAGCAACAGGGAATCGAGAACTGAAGCTTTCTTT. As protein: CASNRESRTEAFF.

The genes are TRBV18 and TRBJ1-3; 10 bases agree with TRBD1. The CDR3 spans 15 residues. Germline lookup yields CDR1 KGHSH and CDR2 LQKENI. V lost 6 bases to trimming and J lost 4 bases; unmatched junction nucleotides: 6. The CDR3 region is CASSRQGAIGNTIYF. CDR3 DNA sequence: TGTGCCAGCTCTCGACAGGGGGCAATCGGAAACACCATATATTTT.

Concerning this clone: Other DNA sequences from this sample encode an identical CDR3 as well. The chain joins TRBV28 to TRBJ2-7; D not certain. Germline CDR1 MDHEN, CDR2 SYDVKM. V was trimmed by 5 bases and J by 0 bases, leaving 8 bases between them. There are 13 residues in the CDR3. CDR3 residues: CASSESFSYEQYF. For the CDR3, the DNA is TGTGCCAGCAGTGAGAGTTTCTCCTACGAGCAGTACTTC.

The chain joins TRBV19 to TRBJ2-3; D is possibly TRBD1 (6 bases). This CDR3 comprises 14 residues. V lost 5 bases, J lost 0 bases, and 9 bases lay in between. CDR1 and CDR2 (germline): LNHDA, SQIVND (reference sequence). CDR3 sequence reads: CASSPDSSTDTQYF. The CDR3 coding sequence is TGTGCCAGTAGTCCGGACAGTAGCACAGATACGCAGTATTTT.

The rearrangement links TRBV19 to TRBJ2-1; tentative D call: TRBD2 (6 bases). CDR1 and CDR2 from the germline V gene are LNHDA and SQIVND (reference sequence). The CDR3 spans 12 residues. V lost 3 bases, J lost 10 bases, and 10 bases lay in between. The CDR3 is CASSIGGAEQFF. The CDR3 DNA sequence: TGTGCCAGTAGTATCGGCGGGGCCGAGCAGTTCTTC.

V usage is TRBV7-2 and J usage is TRBJ1-1, with D maybe TRBD1 (6 bases). Trimming shortened V by 5 bases and J by 11 bases, and 21 bases separated the two germline ends. The CDR3 contains 14 residues. The germline gives CDR1 SGHTA, CDR2 FQGNSA. DNA for the CDR3: TGTGCCAGCAGCCCTACAGGGAGCTCCGGGACGGCTTTCTTT. It yields the protein CASSPTGSSGTAFF.

V is TRBV5-1 and J is TRBJ2-7; 9 bases are shared with TRBD2. Germline V gene data show CDR1 as SGHRS and CDR2 as YFSETQ. The CDR3 has 15 residues. V gave up 4 bases and J gave up 5 bases; unmatched junction bases: 10. The CDR3 DNA reads as TGCGCCAGCAGCCAGGCAATAGCGGGAGTAGACGAGCAGTACTTC. Protein product: CASSQAIAGVDEQYF.

V usage is TRBV5-4 and J usage is TRBJ2-7; 8 bases are a match to TRBD1. This CDR3 comprises 15 residues. Germline V gives CDR1 SGHNT, CDR2 YYREEE (reference sequence). V trimming: 4 bases; J trimming: 5 bases; junction bases outside the gene matches: 11. CDR3 sequence: CASSPMAGGFDEQYF. CDR3 bases: TGTGCCAGCAGCCCGATGGCAGGGGGCTTCGACGAGCAGTACTTC.

A single count supports this clone. V gene TRBV6-1 combines with J gene TRBJ2-1, with a weak D call TRBD2 (6 bases). The germline CDR1 and CDR2 sequences are MNHNS and SASEGT. The V end was cut by 6 bases, the J end by 8 bases, with 14 bases between. The CDR3 covers 13 residues. CDR3 residues: CASRQGGRDEQFF. For the CDR3, the DNA is TGTGCCAGCAGGCAGGGAGGTCGGGATGAGCAGTTCTTC.

The chain recombines TRBV27 with TRBJ2-7; TRBD1 matches at 8 bases. The CDR3 length is 14 residues. J lost 0 bases, V lost 4 bases, and 2 bases had no gene match. Germline V gene data show CDR1 as MNHEY and CDR2 as SMNVEV (reference sequence). In nucleotides, the CDR3 is TGTGCCAGCAGTTACAGGGGGAGCTCCTACGAGCAGTACTTC. The encoded protein is CASSYRGSSYEQYF.

The chain uses TRBV11-2 and TRBJ2-7; TRBD1 matches at 9 bases. V was pared by 1 base and J by 6 bases, with 7 bases of the junction left unmatched. Per the germline V gene, CDR1 is SGHAT and CDR2 is FQNNGV. This CDR3 contains 15 residues. The CDR3 region is CASSLGGTGIGEQYF. The CDR3 DNA reads as TGTGCCAGCAGCTTAGGTGGGACAGGGATTGGCGAGCAGTACTTC.

This clone was picked up a small number of times. At the DNA level, this CDR3 is encoded by other sequences in the same sample as well. This chain uses TRBV28 with TRBJ2-5; 8 bases agree with TRBD1. Germline V lookup: CDR1 MDHEN, CDR2 SYDVKM. This CDR3 has 15 amino acids. V was pared by 3 bases and J by 1 base, with 4 bases of the junction left unmatched. As DNA, the CDR3 is TGTGCCAGCAGTTTGGGTACAGGGGGCCAAGAGACCCAGTACTTC. This encodes CASSLGTGGQETQYF.

V gene TRBV29-1 combines with J gene TRBJ2-2; D is possibly TRBD2 (6 bases). Germline-derived CDR1 and CDR2 are SQVTM and ANQGSEA. The CDR3 has 13 residues. V dropped 8 bases and J dropped 2 bases, with 12 bases sitting between them. CDR3 nucleotides: TGCAGCTTCGGGGACTTCAACACCGGGGAGCTGTTTTTT. Translated, it gives CSFGDFNTGELFF.

The V and J genes are TRBV27 and TRBJ2-7, with no clear D. Germline V gene data show CDR1 as MNHEY and CDR2 as SMNVEV (reference sequence). The CDR3 runs to 13 residues. Trimming removed 2 bases from V and 2 bases from J, with 7 bases in between. This chain's CDR3 is CASSLGQTYEQYF. In DNA form, the CDR3 reads TGTGCCAGCAGTTTAGGGCAGACCTACGAGCAGTACTTC.